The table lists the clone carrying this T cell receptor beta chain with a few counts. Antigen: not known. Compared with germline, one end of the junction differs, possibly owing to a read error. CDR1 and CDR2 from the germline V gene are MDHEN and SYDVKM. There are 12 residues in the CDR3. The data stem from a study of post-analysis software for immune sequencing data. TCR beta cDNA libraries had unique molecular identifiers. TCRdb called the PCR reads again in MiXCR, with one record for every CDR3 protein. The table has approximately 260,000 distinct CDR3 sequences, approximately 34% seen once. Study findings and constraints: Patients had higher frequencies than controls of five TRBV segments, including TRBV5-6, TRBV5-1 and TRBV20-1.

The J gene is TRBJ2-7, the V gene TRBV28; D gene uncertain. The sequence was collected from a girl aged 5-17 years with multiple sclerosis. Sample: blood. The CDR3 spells CATWRTPYGQYF. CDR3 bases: TGTGCCACCTGGCGTACGCCCTACGGGCAGTACTTC.